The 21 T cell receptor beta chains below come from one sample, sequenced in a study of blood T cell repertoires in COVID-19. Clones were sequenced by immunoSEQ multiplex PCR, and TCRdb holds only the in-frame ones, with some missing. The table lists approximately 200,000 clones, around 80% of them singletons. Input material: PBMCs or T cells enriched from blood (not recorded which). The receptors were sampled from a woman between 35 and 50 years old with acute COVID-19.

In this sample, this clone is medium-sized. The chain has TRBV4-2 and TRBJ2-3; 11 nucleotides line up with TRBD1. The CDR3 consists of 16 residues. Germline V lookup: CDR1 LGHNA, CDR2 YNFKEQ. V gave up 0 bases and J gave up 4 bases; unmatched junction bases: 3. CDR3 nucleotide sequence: TGTGCCAGCAGCCAAGACACGGGACAGGGGGCAGATACGCAGTATTTT. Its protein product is CASSQDTGQGADTQYF.

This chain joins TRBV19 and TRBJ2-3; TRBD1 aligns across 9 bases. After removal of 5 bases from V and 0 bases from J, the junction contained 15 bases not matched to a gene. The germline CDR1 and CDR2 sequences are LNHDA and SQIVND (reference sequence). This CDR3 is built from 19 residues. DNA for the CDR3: TGTGCCAGTAGTTTAAGGCCGGGACAGGGTTCATTTAGCACAGATACGCAGTATTTT. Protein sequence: CASSLRPGQGSFSTDTQYF.

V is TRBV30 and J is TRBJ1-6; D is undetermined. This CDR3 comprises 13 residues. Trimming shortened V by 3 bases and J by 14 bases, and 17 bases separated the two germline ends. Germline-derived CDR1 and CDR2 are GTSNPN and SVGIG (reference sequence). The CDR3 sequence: CAWSSPARGTLHF. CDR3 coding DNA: TGTGCCTGGAGCTCGCCAGCGCGTGGAACCCTCCACTTT.

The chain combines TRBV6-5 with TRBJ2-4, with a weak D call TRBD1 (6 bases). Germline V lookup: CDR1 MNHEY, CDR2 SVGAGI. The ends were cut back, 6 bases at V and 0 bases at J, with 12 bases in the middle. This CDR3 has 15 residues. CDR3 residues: CASSPGALAKNIQYF. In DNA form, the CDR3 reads TGTGCCAGCAGCCCAGGGGCGTTAGCCAAAAACATTCAGTACTTC.

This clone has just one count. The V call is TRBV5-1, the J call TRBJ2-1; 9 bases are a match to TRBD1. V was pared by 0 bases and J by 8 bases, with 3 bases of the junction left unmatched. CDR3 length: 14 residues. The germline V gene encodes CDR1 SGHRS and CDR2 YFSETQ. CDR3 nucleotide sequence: TGCGCCAGCAGCTTGGGACAGGGGGGCGATGAGCAGTTCTTC. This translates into CASSLGQGGDEQFF.

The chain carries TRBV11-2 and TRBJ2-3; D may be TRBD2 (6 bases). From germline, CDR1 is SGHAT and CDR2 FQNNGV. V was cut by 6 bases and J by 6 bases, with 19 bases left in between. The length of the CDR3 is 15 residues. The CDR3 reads CASSPPGVAPDTQYF. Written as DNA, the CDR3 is TGTGCCAGCAGTCCCCCGGGGGTAGCGCCGGATACGCAGTATTTT.

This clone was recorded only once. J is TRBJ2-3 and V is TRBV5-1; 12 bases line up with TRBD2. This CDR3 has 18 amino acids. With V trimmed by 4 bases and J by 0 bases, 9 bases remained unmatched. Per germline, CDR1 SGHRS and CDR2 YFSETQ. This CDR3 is CASSPEGTSGLSTDTQYF. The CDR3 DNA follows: TGCGCCAGCAGCCCGGAGGGGACTAGCGGGCTAAGCACAGATACGCAGTATTTT.

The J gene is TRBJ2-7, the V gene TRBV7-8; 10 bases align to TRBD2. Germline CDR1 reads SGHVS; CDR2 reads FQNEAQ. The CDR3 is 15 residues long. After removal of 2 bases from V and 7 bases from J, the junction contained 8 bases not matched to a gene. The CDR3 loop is CASSLRLAGALEQYF. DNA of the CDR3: TGTGCCAGCAGCTTAAGGCTAGCGGGAGCTCTGGAGCAGTACTTC. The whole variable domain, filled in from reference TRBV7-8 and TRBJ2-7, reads GAGVSQSPRYKVAKRGQDVALRCDPISGHVSLFWYQQALGQGPEFLTYFQNEAQLDKSGLPSDRFFAERPEGSVSTLKIQRTQQEDSAVYLCASSLRLAGALEQYFGPGTRLTVT.

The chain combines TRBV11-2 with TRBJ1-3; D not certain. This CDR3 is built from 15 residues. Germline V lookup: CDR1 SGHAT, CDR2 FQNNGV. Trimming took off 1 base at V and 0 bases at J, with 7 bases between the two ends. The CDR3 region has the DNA TGTGCCAGCAGCTTAGCGGGGTACTCTGGAAACACCATATATTTT. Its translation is CASSLAGYSGNTIYF.

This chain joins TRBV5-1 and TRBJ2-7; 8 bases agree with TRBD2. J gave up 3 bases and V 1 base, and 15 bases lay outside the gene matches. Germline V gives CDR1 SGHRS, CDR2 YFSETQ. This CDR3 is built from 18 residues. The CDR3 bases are TGCGCCAGCAGCTTGTCCCTGACGGGGGGGCGTCAGGACTACGAGCAGTACTTC. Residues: CASSLSLTGGRQDYEQYF.

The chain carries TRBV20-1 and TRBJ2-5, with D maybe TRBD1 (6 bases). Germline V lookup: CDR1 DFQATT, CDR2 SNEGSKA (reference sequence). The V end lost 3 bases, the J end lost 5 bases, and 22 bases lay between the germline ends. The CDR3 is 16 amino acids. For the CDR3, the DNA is TGCAGTGCTAGTTCCTCCCGGGCAGGGGAGTGGGAGACCCAGTACTTC. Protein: CSASSSRAGEWETQYF.

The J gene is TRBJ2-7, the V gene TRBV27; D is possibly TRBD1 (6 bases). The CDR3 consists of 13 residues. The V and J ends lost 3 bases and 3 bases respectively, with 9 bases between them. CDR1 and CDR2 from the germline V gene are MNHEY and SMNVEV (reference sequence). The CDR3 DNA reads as TGTGCCAGCAGTTTCGCACAGGGCTACGAGCAGTACTTC. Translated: CASSFAQGYEQYF.

The CDR3 coding sequence is TGCGCCAGCAGCCAAGATTTCGGCGAGCAGTACTTC. Protein: CASSQDFGEQYF. The chain links TRBV4-3 to TRBJ2-7; D unclear. V shed 0 bases and J shed 6 bases, with 6 bases lying between them. This CDR3 has 12 amino acids. Germline V lookup: CDR1 LGHNA, CDR2 YSLEER.

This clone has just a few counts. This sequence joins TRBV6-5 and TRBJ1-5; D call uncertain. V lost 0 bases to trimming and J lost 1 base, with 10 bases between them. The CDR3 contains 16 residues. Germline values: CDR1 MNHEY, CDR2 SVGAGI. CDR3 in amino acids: CASSYSAVESNQPQHF. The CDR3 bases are TGTGCCAGCAGTTACTCTGCAGTGGAGAGCAATCAGCCCCAGCATTTT.

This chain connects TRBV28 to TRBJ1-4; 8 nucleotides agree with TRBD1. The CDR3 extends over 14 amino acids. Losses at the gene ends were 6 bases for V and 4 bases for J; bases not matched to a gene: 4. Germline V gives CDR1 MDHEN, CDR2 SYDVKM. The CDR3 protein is CASRVQGGNEKLFF. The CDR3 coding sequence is TGTGCCAGCAGGGTACAGGGGGGTAATGAAAAACTGTTTTTT.

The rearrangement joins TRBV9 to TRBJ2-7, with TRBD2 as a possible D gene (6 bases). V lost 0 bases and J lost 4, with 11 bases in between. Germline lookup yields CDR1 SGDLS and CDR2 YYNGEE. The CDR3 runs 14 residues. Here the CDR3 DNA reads TGTGCCAGCAGCGTAGAGGGACTGGCATACGAGCAGTACTTC. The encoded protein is CASSVEGLAYEQYF.

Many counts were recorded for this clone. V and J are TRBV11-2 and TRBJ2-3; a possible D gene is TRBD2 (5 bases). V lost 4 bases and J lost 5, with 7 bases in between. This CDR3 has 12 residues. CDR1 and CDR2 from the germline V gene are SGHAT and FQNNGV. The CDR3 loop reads CASSSAGDTQYF. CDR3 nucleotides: TGTGCCAGCAGCTCCGCGGGAGATACGCAGTATTTT.

CDR3 amino acids: CASSLNRGLGDTQYF. DNA of the CDR3: TGTGCCAGCAGCTTAAACAGGGGGCTTGGAGATACGCAGTATTTT. The chain is built from TRBV7-2 and TRBJ2-3; 9 nucleotides agree with TRBD1. CDR1 is SGHTA, CDR2 FQGNSA, per germline. V gave up 2 bases and J gave up 5 bases; unmatched junction bases: 5. The CDR3 loop spans 15 amino acids.

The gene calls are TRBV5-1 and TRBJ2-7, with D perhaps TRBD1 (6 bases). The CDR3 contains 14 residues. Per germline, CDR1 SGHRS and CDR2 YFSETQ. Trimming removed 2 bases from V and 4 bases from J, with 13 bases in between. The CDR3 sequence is CASSLTGKGYEQYF. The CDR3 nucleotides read TGCGCCAGCAGCTTAACAGGGAAAGGGTACGAGCAGTACTTC.

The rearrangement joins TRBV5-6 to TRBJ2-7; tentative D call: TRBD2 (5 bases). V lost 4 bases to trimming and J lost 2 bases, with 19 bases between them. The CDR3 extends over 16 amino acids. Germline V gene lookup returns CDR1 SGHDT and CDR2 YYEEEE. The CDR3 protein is CASSPGDGDPTYEQYF. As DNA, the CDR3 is TGTGCCAGCAGCCCCGGGGATGGCGACCCAACCTACGAGCAGTACTTC.

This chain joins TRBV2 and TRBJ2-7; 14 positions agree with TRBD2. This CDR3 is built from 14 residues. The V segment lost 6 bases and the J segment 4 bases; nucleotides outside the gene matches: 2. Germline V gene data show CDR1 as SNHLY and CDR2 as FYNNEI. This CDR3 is CASRGLAGVYEQYF. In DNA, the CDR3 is TGTGCCAGCAGGGGACTAGCGGGGGTATACGAGCAGTACTTC.